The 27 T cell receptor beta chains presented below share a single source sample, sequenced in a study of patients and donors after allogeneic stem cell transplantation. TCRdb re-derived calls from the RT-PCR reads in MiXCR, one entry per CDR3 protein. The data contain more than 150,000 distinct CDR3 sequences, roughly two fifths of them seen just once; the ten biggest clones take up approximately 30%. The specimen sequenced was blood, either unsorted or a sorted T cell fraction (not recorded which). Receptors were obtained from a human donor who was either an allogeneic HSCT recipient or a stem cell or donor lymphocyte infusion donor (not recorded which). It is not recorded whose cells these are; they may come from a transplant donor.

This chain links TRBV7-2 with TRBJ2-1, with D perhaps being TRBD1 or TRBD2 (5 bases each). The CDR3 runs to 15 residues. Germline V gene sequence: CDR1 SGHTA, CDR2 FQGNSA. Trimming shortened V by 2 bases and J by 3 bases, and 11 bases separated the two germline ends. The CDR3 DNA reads TGTGCCAGCAGCTTAAGGTGGGGGAACTACAATGAGCAGTTCTTC. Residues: CASSLRWGNYNEQFF.

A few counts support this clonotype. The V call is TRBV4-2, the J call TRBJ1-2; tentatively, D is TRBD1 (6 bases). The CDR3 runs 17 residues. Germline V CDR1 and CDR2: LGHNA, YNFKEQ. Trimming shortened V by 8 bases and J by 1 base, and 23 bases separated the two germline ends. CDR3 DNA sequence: TGTGCCAGCGCCGACCTTGGGGGCCCGATGCTTAACTATGGCTACACCTTC. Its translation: CASADLGGPMLNYGYTF.

CDR3 sequence reads: CASTPHRGQGNYGYTF. As DNA, the CDR3 is TGTGCCAGCACCCCTCACCGGGGACAGGGGAACTATGGCTACACCTTC. The chain couples TRBV6-5 to TRBJ1-2; 10 nucleotides align to TRBD1. The CDR3 contains 16 residues. V lost 7 bases to trimming and J lost 2 bases; unmatched junction nucleotides: 10. Germline lookup yields CDR1 MNHEY and CDR2 SVGAGI.

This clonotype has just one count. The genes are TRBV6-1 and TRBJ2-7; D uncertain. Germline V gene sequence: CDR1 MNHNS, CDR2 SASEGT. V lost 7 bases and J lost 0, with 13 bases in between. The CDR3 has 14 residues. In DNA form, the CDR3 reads TGTGCCAGCACAGCAGGCGAGAGCTCCTACGAGCAGTACTTC. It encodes CASTAGESSYEQYF.

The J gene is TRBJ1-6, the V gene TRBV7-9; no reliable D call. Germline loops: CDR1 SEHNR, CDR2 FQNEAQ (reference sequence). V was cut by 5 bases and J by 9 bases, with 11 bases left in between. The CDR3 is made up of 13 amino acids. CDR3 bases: TGTGCCAGCAGCCTTCAGACCGGTTCACCCCTCCACTTT. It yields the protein CASSLQTGSPLHF.

Here the CDR3 DNA reads TGTGCCAGCAGCGTACTGGGACTAGCGGTTCGTAGTGAGCAGTTCTTC. Its protein is CASSVLGLAVRSEQFF. The gene calls are TRBV9 and TRBJ2-1; 11 bases map to TRBD2. The CDR3 totals 16 residues. Losses at the gene ends were 1 base for V and 9 bases for J; bases not matched to a gene: 9. From germline, CDR1 is SGDLS and CDR2 YYNGEE. Together with reference TRBV9 and TRBJ2-1, the CDR3 gives the full variable domain: DSGVTQTPKHLITATGQRVTLRCSPRSGDLSVYWYQQSLDQGLQFLIQYYNGEERAKGNILERFSAQQFPDLHSELNLSSLELGDSALYFCASSVLGLAVRSEQFFGPGTRLTVL.

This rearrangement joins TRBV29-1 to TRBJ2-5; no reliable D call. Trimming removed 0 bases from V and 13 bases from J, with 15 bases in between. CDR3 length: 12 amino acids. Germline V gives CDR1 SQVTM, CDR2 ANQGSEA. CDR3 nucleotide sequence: TGCAGCGTTGAAGATATTTTAGGTTCGAGGTACTTC. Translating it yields CSVEDILGSRYF. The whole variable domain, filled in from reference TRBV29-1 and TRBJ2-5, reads SAVISQKPSRDICQRGTSLTIQCQVDSQVTMMFWYRQQPGQSLTLIATANQGSEATYESGFVIDKFPISRPNLTFSTLTVSNMSPEDSSIYLCSVEDILGSRYFGPGTRLLVL.

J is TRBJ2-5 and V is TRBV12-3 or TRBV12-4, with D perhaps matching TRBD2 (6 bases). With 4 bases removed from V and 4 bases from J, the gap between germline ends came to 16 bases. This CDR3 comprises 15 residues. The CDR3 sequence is CASSSGARTRETQYF. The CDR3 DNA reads TGTGCCAGCAGTTCGGGAGCTCGTACAAGAGAGACCCAGTACTTC.

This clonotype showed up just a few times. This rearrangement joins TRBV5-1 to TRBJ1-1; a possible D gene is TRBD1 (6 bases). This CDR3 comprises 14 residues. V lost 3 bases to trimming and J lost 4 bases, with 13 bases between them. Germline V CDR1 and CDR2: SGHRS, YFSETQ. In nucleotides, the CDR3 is TGCGCCAGCAGCTCCTTACAGGGTATCACTGAAGCTTTCTTT. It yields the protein CASSSLQGITEAFF. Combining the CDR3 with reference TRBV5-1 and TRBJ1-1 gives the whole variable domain KAGVTQTPRYLIKTRGQQVTLSCSPISGHRSVSWYQQTPGQGLQFLFEYFSETQRNKGNFPGRFSGRQFSNSRSEMNVSTLELGDSALYLCASSSLQGITEAFFGQGTRLTVV.

CDR3 loop: CASSLGEAGLNQPQHF. CDR3 DNA sequence: TGCGCCAGCAGCTTGGGCGAGGCAGGGCTAAATCAGCCCCAGCATTTT. This chain uses TRBV5-1 with TRBJ1-5, with a weak D call TRBD1 (5 bases). The CDR3 contains 16 residues. Per the germline V gene, CDR1 is SGHRS and CDR2 is YFSETQ. V lost 0 bases and J 4 bases, leaving 14 bases between the germline ends.

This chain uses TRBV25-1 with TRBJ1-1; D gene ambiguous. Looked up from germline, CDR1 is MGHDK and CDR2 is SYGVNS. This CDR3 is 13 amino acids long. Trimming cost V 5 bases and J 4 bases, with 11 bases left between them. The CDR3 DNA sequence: TGTGCCAGCAGTCAAGGCACCCTCACTGAAGCTTTCTTT. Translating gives CASSQGTLTEAFF.

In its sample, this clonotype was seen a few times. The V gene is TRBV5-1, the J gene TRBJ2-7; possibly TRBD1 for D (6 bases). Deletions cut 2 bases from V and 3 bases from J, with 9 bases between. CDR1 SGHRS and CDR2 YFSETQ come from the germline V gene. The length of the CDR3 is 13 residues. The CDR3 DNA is TGCGCCAGCAGCTTCAAACAGGGCTACGAGCAGTACTTC. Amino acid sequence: CASSFKQGYEQYF.

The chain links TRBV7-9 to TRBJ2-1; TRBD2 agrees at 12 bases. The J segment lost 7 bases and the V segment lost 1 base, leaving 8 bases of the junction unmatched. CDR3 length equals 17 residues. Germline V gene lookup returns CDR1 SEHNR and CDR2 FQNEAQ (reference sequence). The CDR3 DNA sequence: TGTGCCAGCAGCTTAGTGACTAGCGGGAGTTGGGAGAATGAGCAGTTCTTC. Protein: CASSLVTSGSWENEQFF.

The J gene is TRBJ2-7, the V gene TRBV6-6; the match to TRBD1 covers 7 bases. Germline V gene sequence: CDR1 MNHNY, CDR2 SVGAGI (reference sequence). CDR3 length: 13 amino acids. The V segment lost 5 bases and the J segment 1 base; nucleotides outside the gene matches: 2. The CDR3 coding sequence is TGTGCCAGCAGTAGGGGACAGTCCTACGAGCAGTACTTC. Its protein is CASSRGQSYEQYF.

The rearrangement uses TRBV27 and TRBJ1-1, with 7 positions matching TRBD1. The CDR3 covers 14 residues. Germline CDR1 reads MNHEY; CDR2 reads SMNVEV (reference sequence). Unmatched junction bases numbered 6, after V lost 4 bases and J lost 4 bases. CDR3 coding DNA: TGTGCCAGCAGTTCGACAGGGTACGGCACTGAAGCTTTCTTT. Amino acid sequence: CASSSTGYGTEAFF.

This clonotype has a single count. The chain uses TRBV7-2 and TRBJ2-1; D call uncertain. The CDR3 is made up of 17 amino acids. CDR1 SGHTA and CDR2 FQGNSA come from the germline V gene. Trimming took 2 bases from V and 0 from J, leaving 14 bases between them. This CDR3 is CASSLFVSLSSYNEQFF. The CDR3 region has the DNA TGTGCCAGCAGCTTATTTGTCAGTCTCAGCTCCTACAATGAGCAGTTCTTC.

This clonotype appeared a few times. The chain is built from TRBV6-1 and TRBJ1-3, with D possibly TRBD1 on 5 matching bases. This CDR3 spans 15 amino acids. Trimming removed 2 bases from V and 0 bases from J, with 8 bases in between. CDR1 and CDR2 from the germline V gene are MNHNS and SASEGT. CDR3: CASSEWGSSGNTIYF. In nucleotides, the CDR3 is TGTGCCAGCAGTGAATGGGGGAGCTCTGGAAACACCATATATTTT.

The DNA for the CDR3 is TGTGCCAGTCGACAGGCCGGCGGCTACACCTTC. It yields the protein CASRQAGGYTF. V and J are TRBV6-1 and TRBJ1-2; D may be TRBD1 (6 bases). The CDR3 sequence is 11 residues long. CDR1 MNHNS and CDR2 SASEGT come from the germline V gene. Trimming took 9 bases from V and 8 from J, leaving 13 bases between them.

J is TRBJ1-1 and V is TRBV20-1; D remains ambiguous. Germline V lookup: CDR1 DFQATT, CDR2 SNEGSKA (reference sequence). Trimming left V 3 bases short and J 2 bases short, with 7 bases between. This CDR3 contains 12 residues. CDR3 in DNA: TGCAGTGCTAGGCACGGTAACACTGAAGCTTTCTTT. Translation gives CSARHGNTEAFF.

The CDR3 is CASSPRDVEYEQYF. The CDR3 DNA sequence: TGTGCCAGCAGCCCCCGGGACGTTGAATACGAGCAGTACTTC. This rearrangement joins TRBV3-1 to TRBJ2-7; D may be TRBD1 or TRBD2 (5 bases each). Germline V gene data show CDR1 as LGHDT and CDR2 as YNNKEL (reference sequence). V lost 4 bases and J 4 bases, leaving 14 bases between the germline ends. The CDR3 has 14 amino acids.

The CDR3 DNA is TGTGCCAGCAGCAAATTTCCCGGACTCGGTGAAAAACTGTTTTTT. Translated: CASSKFPGLGEKLFF. The rearrangement links TRBV21-1 to TRBJ1-4; TRBD1 was called by the table and not checked on the DNA. TRBV21-1 is noted as a pseudogene. This CDR3 comprises 15 residues.

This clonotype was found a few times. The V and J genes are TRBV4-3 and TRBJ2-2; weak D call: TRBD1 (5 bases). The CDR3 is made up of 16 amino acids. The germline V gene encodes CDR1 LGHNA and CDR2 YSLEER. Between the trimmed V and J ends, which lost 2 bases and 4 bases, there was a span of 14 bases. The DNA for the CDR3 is TGCGCCAGCAGCCAACAACTCCTCACAGGCACCGGGGAGCTGTTTTTT. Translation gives CASSQQLLTGTGELFF.

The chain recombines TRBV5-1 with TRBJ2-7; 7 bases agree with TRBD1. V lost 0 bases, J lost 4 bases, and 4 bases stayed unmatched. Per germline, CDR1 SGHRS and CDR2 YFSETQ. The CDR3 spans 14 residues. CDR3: CASSLEGTEYEQYF. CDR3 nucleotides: TGCGCCAGCAGCTTGGAGGGGACAGAGTACGAGCAGTACTTC.

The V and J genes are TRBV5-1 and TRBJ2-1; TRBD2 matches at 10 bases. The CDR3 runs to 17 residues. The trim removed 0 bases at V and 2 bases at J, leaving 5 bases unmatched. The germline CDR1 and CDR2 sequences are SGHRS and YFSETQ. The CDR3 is CASSLAPSGRPYNEQFF. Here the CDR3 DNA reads TGCGCCAGCAGCTTGGCTCCTAGCGGGAGACCCTACAATGAGCAGTTCTTC.

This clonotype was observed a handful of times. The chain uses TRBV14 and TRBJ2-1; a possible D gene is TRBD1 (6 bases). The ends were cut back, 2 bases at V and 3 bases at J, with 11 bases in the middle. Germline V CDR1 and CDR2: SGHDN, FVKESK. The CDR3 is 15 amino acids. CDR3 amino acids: CASSQQGHYYNEQFF. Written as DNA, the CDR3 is TGTGCCAGCAGCCAACAGGGACATTACTACAATGAGCAGTTCTTC.

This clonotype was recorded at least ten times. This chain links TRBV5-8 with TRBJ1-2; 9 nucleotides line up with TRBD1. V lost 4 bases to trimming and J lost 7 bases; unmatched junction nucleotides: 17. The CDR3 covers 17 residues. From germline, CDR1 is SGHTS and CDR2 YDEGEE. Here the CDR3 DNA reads TGTGCCAGCAGCCAGTTCTTTTCCTATACAGGGGGCGGTGGCTACACCTTC. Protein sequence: CASSQFFSYTGGGGYTF. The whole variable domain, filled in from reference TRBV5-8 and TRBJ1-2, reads EAGVTQSPTHLIKTRGQQATLRCSPISGHTSVYWYQQALGLGLQFLLWYDEGEERNRGNFPPRFSGRQFPNYSSELNVNALELEDSALYLCASSQFFSYTGGGGYTFGSGTRLTVV.

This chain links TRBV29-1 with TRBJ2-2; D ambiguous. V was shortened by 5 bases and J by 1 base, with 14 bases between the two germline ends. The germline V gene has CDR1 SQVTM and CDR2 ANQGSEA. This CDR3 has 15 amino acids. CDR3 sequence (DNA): TGCAGCGTTCTTTCTGGGCACCGGAACACCGGGGAGCTGTTTTTT. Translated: CSVLSGHRNTGELFF.